The rows below give T cell receptor beta chains drawn from one sample of a study of blood T cell repertoires in COVID-19. Method: immunoSEQ multiplex PCR; TCRdb's copy keeps in-frame clones and lacks some. The sample comprises 100,000 to 150,000 clones, about four fifths of which are singletons, and 37% rests with the top ten. Sequences were obtained from peripheral blood. Source of these receptors: a man aged 40-49 years with active or convalescent COVID-19. Each CDR3 is given with its conserved first and last residue. D genes are given only for firm matches. Rows may omit the clone size; those that give it use once, few, many or a size class.

NA	TRBV5-6	TRBJ2-7	NA	TGTGCCAGCACCCGGGGAACGTACGAGCAGTACTTC	CASTRGTYEQYF
TRBD1	TRBV7-6	TRBJ1-1	NA	TGTGCCAGCGGACAGGGAAGGACTGAAGCTTTCTTT	CASGQGRTEAFF
TRBD2	TRBV2	TRBJ2-4	NA	TGTGCCAGCAGCCCCGGGACTAGCGGTTCCCCCAAGAACATTCAGTACTTC	CASSPGTSGSPKNIQYF
NA	TRBV30	TRBJ1-1	NA	TGTGCCTGGAGTCCCCTCAGGTTCATGAACACTGAAGCTTTCTTT	CAWSPLRFMNTEAFF
TRBD1	TRBV24-1	TRBJ2-7	NA	TGTGCCACCAGTGGGGTTTGGGACAGAGACTACGAGCAGTACTTC	CATSGVWDRDYEQYF
NA	TRBV11-3	TRBJ1-1	NA	TGTGCCAGCAGCTTAGCGGCTGAAGCTTTCTTT	CASSLAAEAFF
NA	TRBV29-1	TRBJ1-2	NA	TGCAGCATCCGCCCAGGGGCCAACTATGGCTACACCTTC	CSIRPGANYGYTF
NA	TRBV7-9	TRBJ2-7	few	TGTGCCAGCAGCTTAGCCGGGAGTGACGAGCAGTACTTC	CASSLAGSDEQYF
NA	TRBV27	TRBJ2-7	NA	TGTGCCAGCAGTTTCCTCGCAGGCGCGGAGCAGTACTTC	CASSFLAGAEQYF
NA	TRBV27	TRBJ2-7	NA	TGTGCCAGCAGTTTAAGGACAGAATCCTACGAGCAGTACTTC	CASSLRTESYEQYF
NA	TRBV27	TRBJ2-6	NA	TGTGCCAGCAGTTTAATCCACAGGGACGGGGCCAACGTCCTGACTTTC	CASSLIHRDGANVLTF
NA	TRBV14	TRBJ2-1	NA	TGTGCCAGCAGCCAACACTTTGGTATGGGGCAGTCGTATCAATTCTTC	CASSQHFGMGQSYQFF
NA	TRBV24-1	TRBJ1-1	few	TGTGCCACCAGTAGCGACAGTTTTAACACTGAAGCTTTCTTT	CATSSDSFNTEAFF
TRBD1	TRBV5-6	TRBJ2-1	few	TGTGCCAGCAGCCCCTTAACAGGGGGCAATGAGCAGTTCTTC	CASSPLTGGNEQFF
NA	TRBV2	TRBJ2-2	many	TGTGCCAGCAGTGGAGGTGACGGAGGGGAGCTGTTTTTT	CASSGGDGGELFF
NA	TRBV4-2	TRBJ1-6	NA	TGTGCCAGCAGCCAGGGGGCCTCCTATAATTCACCCCTCCACTTT	CASSQGASYNSPLHF
NA	TRBV14	TRBJ1-4	NA	TGTGCCAGCAGCCAGGCCCAGGGATGGGGAGAAAAACTGTTTTTT	CASSQAQGWGEKLFF
NA	TRBV28	TRBJ1-5	NA	TGTGCCAGCAGTCTGACAGGCGGTAAAAGCAATCAGCCCCAGCATTTT	CASSLTGGKSNQPQHF
TRBD1	TRBV13	TRBJ2-7	NA	TGTGCCAGCAGCCTAATGGACAGGGACGAGCAGTACTTC	CASSLMDRDEQYF
TRBD1	TRBV7-6	TRBJ2-3	NA	TGTGCCAGCAGCTTAGAGGGACAGGCCACCCTCAGTACGCAGTATTTT	CASSLEGQATLSTQYF